These 17 T cell receptor beta chains came from one sample sequenced in a study of shared clonotypes between healthy human individuals. Naivety among CD8 cells was defined by CD45RO negativity and positive CCR7 selection, thereby excluding terminally differentiated effector memory CD45RA+ cells. Assay: immunoSEQ multiplex PCR; the TCRdb copy retains only in-frame clones and omits some. The data show about 2.2 million clones, 93% seen once. The sample consisted of naive CD8+ T cells from PBMCs. The receptors were sampled from a man aged 18 to 30 in good health. Some clones in this sample may be carry-over from other donors' samples.

V usage is TRBV7-9 and J usage is TRBJ2-1, with D perhaps matching TRBD2 (9 bases). V was shortened by 4 bases and J by 9 bases, with 31 bases between the two germline ends. The CDR3 covers 19 residues. Germline CDR1 and CDR2: SEHNR and FQNEAQ (reference sequence). The CDR3 nucleotides read TGTGCCAGCAGCTATGGGGACAGGATTCTTAGCGGGAGTATGGTTGAGCAGTTCTTC. Translated: CASSYGDRILSGSMVEQFF.

The V and J genes are TRBV7-9 and TRBJ2-5; TRBD1 agrees at 7 bases. Germline assignment: CDR1 SEHNR and CDR2 FQNEAQ (reference sequence). Trimming removed 0 bases from V and 1 base from J; junction bases left unmatched: 14. The CDR3 loop spans 19 amino acids. CDR3 DNA sequence: TGTGCCAGCAGCTTAGCGCTAATAGGGGGCGGAGAAATCCAAGAGACCCAGTACTTC. Protein product: CASSLALIGGGEIQETQYF.

This sequence joins TRBV7-3 and TRBJ2-1; TRBD1 agrees at 7 bases. The CDR3 has 13 amino acids. Per germline, CDR1 SGHTA and CDR2 FQGTGA. V trimming: 1 base; J trimming: 8 bases; junction bases outside the gene matches: 2. CDR3 nucleotides: TGTGCCAGCAGCTTAAACAGGGGATATGAGCAGTTCTTC. Protein sequence: CASSLNRGYEQFF.

The chain combines TRBV27 with TRBJ2-1; 13 bases align to TRBD2. The CDR3 contains 18 residues. After removal of 1 base from V and 2 bases from J, the junction contained 5 bases not matched to a gene. Germline CDR1 is MNHEY and CDR2 is SMNVEV (reference sequence). The CDR3 nucleotides are TGTGCCAGCAGTTTATGGTCGGGACTAGCGGGACCCTACAATGAGCAGTTCTTC. Amino acids: CASSLWSGLAGPYNEQFF.

The chain joins TRBV11-2 to TRBJ2-5; a possible D gene is TRBD2 (6 bases). The germline V gene encodes CDR1 SGHAT and CDR2 FQNNGV. Trimming shortened V by 4 bases and J by 4 bases, and 13 bases separated the two germline ends. The length of the CDR3 is 14 residues. CDR3 in amino acids: CASSSGGWRETQYF. For the CDR3, the DNA is TGTGCCAGCAGCTCTGGGGGGTGGCGAGAGACCCAGTACTTC.

The chain has TRBV6-1 and TRBJ2-7, with 10 bases fitting TRBD2. The CDR3 is 17 amino acids. The trim removed 0 bases at V and 0 bases at J, leaving 5 bases unmatched. Looked up from germline, CDR1 is MNHNS and CDR2 is SASEGT. The CDR3 sequence is CASSEALAGVYSYEQYF. DNA for the CDR3: TGTGCCAGCAGTGAAGCCCTAGCGGGAGTTTACTCCTACGAGCAGTACTTC.

The rearrangement links TRBV5-8 to TRBJ1-5; D is unresolved. The germline V and J ends were trimmed by 1 base and 4 bases, with 6 bases remaining between them. This CDR3 spans 13 amino acids. In germline, CDR1 is SGHTS, CDR2 YDEGEE. The CDR3 region is CASSLWVNQPQHF. Written as DNA, the CDR3 is TGTGCCAGCAGCTTGTGGGTAAATCAGCCCCAGCATTTT.

The rearrangement uses TRBV28 and TRBJ1-1; a weak D match, TRBD1 (6 bases). The CDR3 length is 15 residues. Germline values: CDR1 MDHEN, CDR2 SYDVKM. V dropped 3 bases and J dropped 3 bases, with 14 bases sitting between them. The CDR3 DNA reads TGTGCCAGCAGTTTTCGGGGGGGGCAGTACACTGAAGCTTTCTTT. It translates to CASSFRGGQYTEAFF.

This chain links TRBV6-5 with TRBJ2-7; the D gene is possibly TRBD2 (6 bases). Trimming took off 2 bases at V and 6 bases at J, with 11 bases between the two ends. The CDR3 is made up of 13 amino acids. Looked up from germline, CDR1 is MNHEY and CDR2 is SVGAGI. The CDR3 coding sequence is TGTGCCAGCAGTTACCCGACTAGTACCGAGCAGTACTTC. Residues: CASSYPTSTEQYF.

The chain is built from TRBV2 and TRBJ2-7; a weak D match, TRBD2 (6 bases). The CDR3 is 16 amino acids. In germline, CDR1 is SNHLY, CDR2 FYNNEI. Trimming took 6 bases from V and 0 from J, leaving 18 bases between them. This chain's CDR3 is CASREGRTASSYEQYF. CDR3 nucleotides: TGTGCCAGCAGAGAGGGGAGGACGGCGAGCTCCTACGAGCAGTACTTC.

The chain recombines TRBV28 with TRBJ1-1; TRBD1 aligns across 8 bases. Germline trimming cut 7 bases from V and 6 bases from J; bases unmatched to any gene: 10. The CDR3 is 14 amino acids. Germline CDR1 MDHEN, CDR2 SYDVKM. Here the CDR3 DNA reads TGTGCCAGCACACGATCAGGGGGCGGGGCTGAAGCTTTCTTT. It specifies CASTRSGGGAEAFF.

V usage is TRBV6-6 and J usage is TRBJ1-5; TRBD1 matches 7 bases. CDR3 length: 14 residues. Germline V CDR1 and CDR2: MNHNY, SVGAGI (reference sequence). The V and J ends lost 5 bases and 5 bases, in that order; junction bases with no gene match: 6. The CDR3 reads CASSLNQGDQPQHF. Written as DNA, the CDR3 is TGTGCCAGCAGTCTCAATCAGGGGGATCAGCCCCAGCATTTT.

This chain connects TRBV29-1 to TRBJ2-3, with D tentatively TRBD1 (6 bases). The germline gives CDR1 SQVTM, CDR2 ANQGSEA. The CDR3 has 15 residues. V dropped 4 bases and J dropped 6 bases, with 20 bases sitting between them. The CDR3 here is CSVVGDQGYLDTQYF. The CDR3 nucleotides are TGCAGCGTTGTCGGGGACCAGGGGTACTTGGATACGCAGTATTTT.

This chain uses TRBV9 with TRBJ2-3; 9 nucleotides align to TRBD1. CDR3 length: 15 amino acids. V was pared by 4 bases and J by 5 bases, with 8 bases of the junction left unmatched. Germline V gene sequence: CDR1 SGDLS, CDR2 YYNGEE. The CDR3: CASSLSGTGKDTQYF. CDR3 DNA sequence: TGTGCCAGCAGCCTATCCGGGACAGGGAAAGATACGCAGTATTTT.

With regard to this clone: Other DNA sequences in this specimen translate into the identical CDR3. This chain links TRBV9 with TRBJ2-7, with 7 bases aligning to TRBD1. Per germline, CDR1 SGDLS and CDR2 YYNGEE. The CDR3 has 14 amino acids. With 3 bases clipped from V and 0 bases from J, the junction kept 3 bases outside the gene matches. The CDR3 sequence is CASSAGDSSYEQYF. As DNA, the CDR3 is TGTGCCAGCAGCGCCGGGGACAGCTCCTACGAGCAGTACTTC.

The chain joins TRBV9 to TRBJ2-7; possibly TRBD2 for D (6 bases). The CDR3 is 16 residues long. CDR1 SGDLS and CDR2 YYNGEE come from the germline V gene. Trimming stripped 0 bases from V and 0 bases from J, with 13 bases between. For the CDR3, the DNA is TGTGCCAGCAGCGTAGCGGGGCGCGGGACCTCCTACGAGCAGTACTTC. Translated: CASSVAGRGTSYEQYF.

The chain employs TRBV28 and TRBJ2-1; D might be TRBD2 (5 bases). The germline V and J ends were trimmed by 2 bases and 2 bases, with 13 bases remaining between them. Germline values: CDR1 MDHEN, CDR2 SYDVKM. The CDR3 consists of 16 residues. CDR3 sequence: CASSLQAVVTYNEQFF. The CDR3 DNA is TGTGCCAGCAGTTTACAAGCGGTAGTTACCTACAATGAGCAGTTCTTC.